A selection of T cell receptor beta chains follows, all from one sample in a study of identical twins. TCRdb reprocessed the 5' RACE reads via MiXCR and lists one record per CDR3 protein. Of 500,000 or so distinct CDR3 sequences listed, approximately 15% are singletons. The sample was also linked to a second study, of yellow fever vaccine responses in identical twins.

The sample consisted of CD4+ T cells sorted from blood. The receptor source for this set is a woman between 18 and 29 years old in good health. The conserved cysteine and the conserved F or W are not part of the CDR3 here.

j_call | v_call | cdr3_aa
TRBJ2-1 | TRBV30 | AWSGYDEQF
TRBJ2-5 | TRBV7-8 | ASSLGTSGRARETQY
TRBJ2-7 | TRBV6-2/TRBV6-3 | ASSETREQY
TRBJ2-2 | TRBV20-1 | SATRQNTGELF
TRBJ2-1 | TRBV7-2 | ASSLTTYNEQF
TRBJ2-4 | TRBV5-1 | ASSLAGQGRKNIQY
TRBJ2-7 | TRBV7-2 | ASSSGTGGVLYEQY
TRBJ2-1 | TRBV29-1 | SVGAVNEQF
TRBJ2-7 | TRBV19 | ASQSPGSYEQY
TRBJ2-7 | TRBV6-1 | ASSPLERGGLKQY
TRBJ2-1 | TRBV11-2 | ASSVLTSYNEQF
TRBJ2-2 | TRBV6-7 | ASSPQGAALRGELF
TRBJ1-2 | TRBV24-1 | ATSPTSGTGFTNYGYT
TRBJ1-2 | TRBV20-1 | SARRANYGYT
TRBJ2-3 | TRBV5-1 | ASSVGTRTDTQY
TRBJ2-1 | TRBV5-1 | ASSPPGVVDEQF
TRBJ2-2 | TRBV12-3/TRBV12-4 | ASTYGTSGRPGELF
TRBJ1-1 | TRBV2 | ASRFIASMNTEAF
TRBJ1-1 | TRBV12-3/TRBV12-4 | ASTQPGMNTEAF
TRBJ1-3 | TRBV6-1 | ASRRTGDSGNTIY
TRBJ1-5 | TRBV4-3 | ASSQEVRNQPQH
TRBJ2-3 | TRBV19 | ASSVQVGTDTQY
TRBJ2-1 | TRBV6-1 | ASRAGRSSYNEQF
TRBJ2-1 | TRBV6-2/TRBV6-3 | ASSYQLNNEQF
TRBJ2-4 | TRBV5-1 | ASSLGQLLAKNIQY
TRBJ2-3 | TRBV4-1 | ASSKGVSDTQY
TRBJ2-7 | TRBV7-2 | ASSGTSRSYEQY
TRBJ2-3 | TRBV5-8 | ASRAGLAVGDTQY
TRBJ1-4 | TRBV5-1 | ASSLGKEKLF
TRBJ2-4 | TRBV5-1 | ASSQTGGAALAKNIQY
TRBJ2-3 | TRBV6-2/TRBV6-3 | ASSYPATDTQY
TRBJ2-5 | TRBV7-2 | ASSLVSSGGERETQY
TRBJ1-5 | TRBV6-1 | ASSGDRGDNQPQH
TRBJ2-1 | TRBV20-1 | SARVSGGPSSYNEQF
TRBJ2-5 | TRBV6-2/TRBV6-3 | ASIREDYQETQY
TRBJ2-1 | TRBV20-1 | SAARLSGGEQF
TRBJ2-7 | TRBV28 | ASRLRGVGYEQY
TRBJ2-7 | TRBV2 | ASRSGGYEQY
TRBJ2-1 | TRBV10-2 | ASSKPAVEQF
TRBJ2-2 | TRBV7-6 | ASSLPGIGELF
TRBJ2-7 | TRBV4-3 | ASSQANGIYEQY
TRBJ2-2 | TRBV11-2 | ASRPPGLAGGPVTGELF